The clone carrying this T cell receptor beta chain showed up just once. This entry belongs to a study of T cell responses to AZD1222 COVID-19 vaccine. The CDR3 consists of 16 residues. Trimming shortened V by 1 base and J by 0 bases, and 13 bases separated the two germline ends. Germline V gene sequence: CDR1 SEHNR, CDR2 FQNEAQ (reference sequence). The data were produced by immunoSEQ multiplex PCR, yet TCRdb's version contains in-frame clones alone and is incomplete. The sample gives more than 95,000 clones, about 89% of which show up once; 25% to 35% is in the top ten. This receptor was identified in an adult in good health. This chain links TRBV7-9 with TRBJ2-7, with D tentatively TRBD1 (5 bases). The specimen was peripheral blood, collected on day 0 of AZD1222 vaccination. The CDR3, as DNA: TGTGCCAGCAGCTTAGAGGGGCCCTTCGGCTCCTACGAGCAGTACTTC. It specifies CASSLEGPFGSYEQYF.